This TCR beta chain was documented in a study of Graves' ophthalmopathy and Graves' hyperthyroidism. Overall study: Peripheral blood (taken before any treatment) was collected at initial diagnosis.

Germline V gives CDR1 MNHEY, CDR2 SVGAGI. There are 15 residues in the CDR3. V dropped 6 bases and J dropped 0 bases, with 11 bases sitting between them. Lactation, pregnancy, uncontrolled infections and other autoimmune diseases were all grounds for excluding patients. This clonotype was observed many times. Beta-chain TCR CDR3 regions were amplified from RNA transcripts. First-round RT-PCR relied on HTBI primers, and a second-round multiplex PCR came next. TCRdb itself ran the multiplex PCR reads through MiXCR, one entry per CDR3 protein. The sample has hundreds of thousands of distinct CDR3 sequences; about a fifth are singletons.

The chain uses TRBV6-5 and TRBJ2-2; maybe TRBD1 (5 bases). This TCR came from a woman in her forties or fifties with Graves' ophthalmopathy. Sequenced sample: peripheral blood. This chain's CDR3 is CASRLDRSNTGELFF. The CDR3 DNA sequence: TGTGCCAGCAGACTCGACAGATCGAACACCGGGGAGCTGTTTTTT.